This entry lists 3 T cell receptor beta chains sequenced from one sample in a study of vaccination effects on CD4 cells after COVID-19. Their antigens remain unidentified. Viral peptide pool expansion of antigen-specific CD4+ T cells preceded sequencing in the ViraFEST assay. Upon completion of roughly ten days in culture, CD4+ T cells were isolated. Subjects were given two BNT162b2 or mRNA-1273 vaccine doses. Measured with immunoSEQ multiplex PCR; TCRdb has only the in-frame clones, and not every one. The sample holds 70,000 to 85,000 clones; about 80% are singletons and the top ten take roughly 1.2%. The sample consisted of CD4+ T cells from PBMCs cultured with HCoV-229E spike peptides, taken after COVID-19 vaccination. Source of these receptors: a human donor who received a COVID-19 vaccine.

The genes are TRBV7-3 and TRBJ2-2; TRBD2 matches at 9 bases. The germline V gene has CDR1 SGHTA and CDR2 FQGTGA. This CDR3 has 19 amino acids. V lost 2 bases and J lost 0; bases outside the gene matches: 10. The CDR3 loop reads CASSLGALAGYSNTGELFF. CDR3 nucleotide sequence: TGTGCCAGCAGCTTAGGCGCTCTAGCGGGATATTCGAACACCGGGGAGCTGTTTTTT.

V usage is TRBV7-3 and J usage is TRBJ2-2; TRBD1 agrees at 11 bases. The junction had 12 bases not matched to a gene; V was cut back by 0 bases and J by 0 bases. This CDR3 has 21 amino acids. Germline assignment: CDR1 SGHTA and CDR2 FQGTGA. CDR3 bases: TGTGCCAGCAGCTTAACCTATCTGAAACCGGGACAGGGGGCGAACACCGGGGAGCTGTTTTTT. It translates to CASSLTYLKPGQGANTGELFF.

The chain uses TRBV19 and TRBJ2-5; TRBD2 agrees at 12 bases. Germline trimming cut 4 bases from V and 4 bases from J; bases unmatched to any gene: 7. The CDR3 has 16 amino acids. The V gene's germline CDR1 is LNHDA and CDR2 SQIVND (reference sequence). CDR3 protein: CASSSLTSGGRETQYF. The CDR3 DNA reads as TGTGCCAGTAGTAGCCTGACTAGCGGGGGAAGAGAGACCCAGTACTTC.